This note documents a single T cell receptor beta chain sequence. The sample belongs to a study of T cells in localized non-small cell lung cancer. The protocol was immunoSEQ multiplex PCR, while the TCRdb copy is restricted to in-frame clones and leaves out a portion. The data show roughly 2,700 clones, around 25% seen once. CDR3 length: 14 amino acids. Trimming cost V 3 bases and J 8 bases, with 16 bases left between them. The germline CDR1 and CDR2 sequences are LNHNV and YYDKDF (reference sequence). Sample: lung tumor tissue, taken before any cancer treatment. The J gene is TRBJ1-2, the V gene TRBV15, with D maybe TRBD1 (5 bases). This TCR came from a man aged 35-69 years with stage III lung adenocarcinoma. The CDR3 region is CATSSGPSRGGYTF. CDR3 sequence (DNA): TGTGCCACCAGCAGTGGCCCTTCGAGGGGAGGCTACACCTTC. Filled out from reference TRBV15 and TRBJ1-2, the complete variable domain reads DAMVIQNPRYQVTQFGKPVTLSCSQTLNHNVMYWYQQKSSQAPKLLFHYYDKDFNNEADTPDNFQSRRPNTSFCFLDIRSPGLGDTAMYLCATSSGPSRGGYTFGSGTRLTVV.